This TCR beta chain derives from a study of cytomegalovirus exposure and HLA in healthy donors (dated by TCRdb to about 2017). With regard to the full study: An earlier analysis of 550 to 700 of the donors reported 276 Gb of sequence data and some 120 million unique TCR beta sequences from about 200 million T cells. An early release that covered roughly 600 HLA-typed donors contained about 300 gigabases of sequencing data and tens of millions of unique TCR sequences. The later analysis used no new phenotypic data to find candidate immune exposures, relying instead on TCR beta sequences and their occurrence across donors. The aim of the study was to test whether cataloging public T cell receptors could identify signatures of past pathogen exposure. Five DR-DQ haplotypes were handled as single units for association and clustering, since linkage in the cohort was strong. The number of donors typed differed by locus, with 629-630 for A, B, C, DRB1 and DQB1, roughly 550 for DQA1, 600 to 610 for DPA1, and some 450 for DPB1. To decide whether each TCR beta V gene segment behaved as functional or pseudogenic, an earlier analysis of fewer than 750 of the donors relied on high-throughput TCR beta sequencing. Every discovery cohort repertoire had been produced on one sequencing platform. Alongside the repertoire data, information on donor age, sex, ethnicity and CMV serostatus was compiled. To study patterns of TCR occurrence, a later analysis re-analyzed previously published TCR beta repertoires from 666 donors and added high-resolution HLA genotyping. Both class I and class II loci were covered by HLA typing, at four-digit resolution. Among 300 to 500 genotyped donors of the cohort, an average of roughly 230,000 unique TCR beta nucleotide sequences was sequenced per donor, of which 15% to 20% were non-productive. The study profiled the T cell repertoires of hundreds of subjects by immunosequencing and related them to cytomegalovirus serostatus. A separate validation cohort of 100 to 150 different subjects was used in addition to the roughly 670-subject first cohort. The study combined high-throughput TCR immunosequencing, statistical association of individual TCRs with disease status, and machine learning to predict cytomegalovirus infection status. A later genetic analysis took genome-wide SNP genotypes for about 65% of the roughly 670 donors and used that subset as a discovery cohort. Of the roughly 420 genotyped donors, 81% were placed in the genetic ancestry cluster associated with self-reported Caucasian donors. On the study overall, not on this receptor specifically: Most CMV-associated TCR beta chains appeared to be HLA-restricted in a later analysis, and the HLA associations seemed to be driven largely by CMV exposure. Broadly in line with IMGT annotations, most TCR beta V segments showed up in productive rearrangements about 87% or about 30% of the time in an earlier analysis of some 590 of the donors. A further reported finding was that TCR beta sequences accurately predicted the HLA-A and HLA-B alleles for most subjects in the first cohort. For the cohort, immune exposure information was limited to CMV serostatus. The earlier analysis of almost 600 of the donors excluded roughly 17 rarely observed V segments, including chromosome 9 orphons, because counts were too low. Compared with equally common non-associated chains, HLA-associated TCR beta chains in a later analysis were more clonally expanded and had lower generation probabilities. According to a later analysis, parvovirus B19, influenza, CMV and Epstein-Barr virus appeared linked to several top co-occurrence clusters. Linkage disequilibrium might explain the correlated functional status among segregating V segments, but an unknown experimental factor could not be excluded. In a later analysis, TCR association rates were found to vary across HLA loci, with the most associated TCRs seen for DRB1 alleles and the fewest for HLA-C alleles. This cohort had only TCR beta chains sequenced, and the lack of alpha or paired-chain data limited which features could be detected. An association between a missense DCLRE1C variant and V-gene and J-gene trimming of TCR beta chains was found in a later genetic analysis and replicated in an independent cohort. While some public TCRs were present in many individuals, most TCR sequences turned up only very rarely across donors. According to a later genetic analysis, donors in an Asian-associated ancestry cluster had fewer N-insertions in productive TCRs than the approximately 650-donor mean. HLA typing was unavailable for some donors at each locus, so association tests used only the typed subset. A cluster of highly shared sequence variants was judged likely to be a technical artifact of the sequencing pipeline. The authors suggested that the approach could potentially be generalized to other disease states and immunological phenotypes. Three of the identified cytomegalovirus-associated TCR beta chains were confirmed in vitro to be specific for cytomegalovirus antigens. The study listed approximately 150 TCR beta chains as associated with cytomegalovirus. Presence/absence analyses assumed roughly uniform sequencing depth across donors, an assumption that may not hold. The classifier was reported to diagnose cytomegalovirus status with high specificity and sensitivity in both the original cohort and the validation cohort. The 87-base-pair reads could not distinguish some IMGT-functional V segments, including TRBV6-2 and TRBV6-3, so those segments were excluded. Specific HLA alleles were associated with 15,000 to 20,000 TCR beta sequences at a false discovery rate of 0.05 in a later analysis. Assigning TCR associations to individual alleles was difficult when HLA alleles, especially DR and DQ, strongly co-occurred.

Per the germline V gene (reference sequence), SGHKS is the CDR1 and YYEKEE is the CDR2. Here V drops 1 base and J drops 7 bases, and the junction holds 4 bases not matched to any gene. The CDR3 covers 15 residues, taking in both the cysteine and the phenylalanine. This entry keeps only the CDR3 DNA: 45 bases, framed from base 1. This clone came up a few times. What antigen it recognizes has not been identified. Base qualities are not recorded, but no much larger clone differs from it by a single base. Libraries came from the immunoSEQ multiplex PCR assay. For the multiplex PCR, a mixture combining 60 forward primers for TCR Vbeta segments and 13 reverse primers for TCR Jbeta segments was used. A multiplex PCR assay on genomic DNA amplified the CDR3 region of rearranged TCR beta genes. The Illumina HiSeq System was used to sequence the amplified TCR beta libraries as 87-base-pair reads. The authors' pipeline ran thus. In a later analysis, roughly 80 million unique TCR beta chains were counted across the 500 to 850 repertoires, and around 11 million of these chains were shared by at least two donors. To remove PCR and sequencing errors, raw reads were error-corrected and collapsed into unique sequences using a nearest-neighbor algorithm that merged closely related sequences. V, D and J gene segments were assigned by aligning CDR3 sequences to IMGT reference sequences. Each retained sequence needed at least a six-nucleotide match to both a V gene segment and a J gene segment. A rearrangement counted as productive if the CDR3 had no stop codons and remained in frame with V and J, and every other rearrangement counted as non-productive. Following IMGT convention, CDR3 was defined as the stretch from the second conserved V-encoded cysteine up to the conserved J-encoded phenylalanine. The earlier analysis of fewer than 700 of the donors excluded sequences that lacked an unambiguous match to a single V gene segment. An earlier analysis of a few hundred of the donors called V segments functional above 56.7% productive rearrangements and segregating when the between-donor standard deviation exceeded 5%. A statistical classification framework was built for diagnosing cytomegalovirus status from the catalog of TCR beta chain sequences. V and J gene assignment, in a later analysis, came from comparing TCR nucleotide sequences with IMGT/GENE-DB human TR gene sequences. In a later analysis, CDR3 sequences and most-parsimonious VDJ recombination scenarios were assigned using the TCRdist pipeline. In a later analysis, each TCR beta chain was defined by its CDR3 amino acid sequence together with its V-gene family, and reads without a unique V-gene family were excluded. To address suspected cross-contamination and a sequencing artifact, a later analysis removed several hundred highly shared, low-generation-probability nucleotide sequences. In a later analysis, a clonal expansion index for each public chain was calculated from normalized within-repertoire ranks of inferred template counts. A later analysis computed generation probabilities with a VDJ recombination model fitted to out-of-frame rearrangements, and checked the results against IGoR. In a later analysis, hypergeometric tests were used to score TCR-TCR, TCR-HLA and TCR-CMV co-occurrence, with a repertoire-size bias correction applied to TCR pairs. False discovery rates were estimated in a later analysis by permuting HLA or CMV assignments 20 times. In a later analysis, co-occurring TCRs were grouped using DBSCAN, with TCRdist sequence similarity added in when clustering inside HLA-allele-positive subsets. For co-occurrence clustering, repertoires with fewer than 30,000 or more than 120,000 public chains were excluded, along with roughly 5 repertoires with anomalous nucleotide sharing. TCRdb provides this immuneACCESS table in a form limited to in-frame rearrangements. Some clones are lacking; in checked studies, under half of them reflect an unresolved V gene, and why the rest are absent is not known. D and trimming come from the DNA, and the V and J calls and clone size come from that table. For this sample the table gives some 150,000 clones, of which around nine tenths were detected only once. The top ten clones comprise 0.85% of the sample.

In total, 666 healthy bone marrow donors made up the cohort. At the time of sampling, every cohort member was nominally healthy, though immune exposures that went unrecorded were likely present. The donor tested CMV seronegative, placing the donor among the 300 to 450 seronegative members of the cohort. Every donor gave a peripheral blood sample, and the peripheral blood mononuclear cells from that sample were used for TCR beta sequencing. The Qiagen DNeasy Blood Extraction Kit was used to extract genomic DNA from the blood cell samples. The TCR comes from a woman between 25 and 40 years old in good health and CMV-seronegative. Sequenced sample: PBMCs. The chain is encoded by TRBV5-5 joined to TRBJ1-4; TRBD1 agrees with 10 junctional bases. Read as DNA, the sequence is TGTGCCAGCAGCTTGACCGGGACAGGGGTTGAAAAACTGTTTTTT. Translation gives CASSLTGTGVEKLFF.